This T cell receptor (beta chain) was retrieved from a study of blood T cell repertoires in COVID-19. Study-wide context: Sites in the United States, Italy and Spain provided acute and convalescent COVID-19 samples. Sample material is recorded as cDNA or gDNA derived from T cells, B-cell-depleted T cells, or PBMCs.

The CDR3 contains 15 residues. Germline V gene sequence: CDR1 SGHTA, CDR2 FQGTGA. The junction had 5 bases not matched to a gene; V was cut back by 2 bases and J by 2 bases. The data were produced by immunoSEQ multiplex PCR, yet TCRdb's version contains in-frame clones alone and is incomplete. The data show roughly 260,000 clones, about four fifths seen once. Participants were aged roughly 18 to 89 years from around 24 US areas. Exposed participants encountered a COVID-19 case during the 2 weeks preceding study entry. Sequenced sample: PBMCs or T cells enriched from blood (not recorded which). The chain combines TRBV7-3 with TRBJ2-7; 8 bases are a match to TRBD1. The sequence came from a woman in her forties who had been exposed to COVID-19. This CDR3 is CASSLGQGLPYEQYF. The CDR3 coding sequence is TGTGCCAGCAGCTTAGGACAGGGCCTCCCCTACGAGCAGTACTTC.